Shown below are 15 T cell receptor beta chains from a single sample sequenced in a study of blood T cell repertoires in COVID-19. Only in-frame clones appear in the TCRdb table, and some are missing; sequencing was by immunoSEQ multiplex PCR. The sample holds 150,000 to 200,000 clones; roughly nine tenths are singletons and the top ten take approximately 11%. Sequences were obtained from peripheral blood. The receptors were sampled from a woman in her sixties with COVID-19, enrolled during active disease.

This sequence joins TRBV3-1 (or the pseudogene TRBV3-2) and TRBJ2-1; no clear D gene. The CDR3 extends over 17 amino acids. V was trimmed by 0 bases and J by 0 bases, leaving 12 bases between them. Per the germline V gene, CDR1 is LGHDT and CDR2 is YNNKEL (reference sequence). The CDR3 nucleotides are TGTGCCAGCAGCCAAGATGGGCGATTCCACTCCTACAATGAGCAGTTCTTC. Protein: CASSQDGRFHSYNEQFF.

The chain links TRBV24-1 to TRBJ1-1; perhaps TRBD1 as D (6 bases). Trimming removed 6 bases from V and 1 base from J, with 20 bases in between. The CDR3 consists of 17 residues. The germline V gene encodes CDR1 KGHDR and CDR2 SFDVKD. The CDR3 region is CATSHADLGQKNTEAFF. CDR3 coding DNA: TGTGCCACCAGTCACGCTGATTTAGGACAGAAGAACACTGAAGCTTTCTTT.

The CDR3, as DNA: TGTGCCAGCAGGGGGGACAGCCAAGAGACCCAGTACTTC. This encodes CASRGDSQETQYF. V gene TRBV25-1 combines with J gene TRBJ2-5, with 7 bases aligning to TRBD1. This CDR3 region has 13 residues. Losses at the gene ends were 6 bases for V and 1 base for J; bases not matched to a gene: 2. Germline V CDR1 and CDR2: MGHDK, SYGVNS.

This clone was seen a few times. The chain joins TRBV18 to TRBJ1-2; D remains unclear. Germline loops: CDR1 KGHSH, CDR2 LQKENI. Deletions cut 4 bases from V and 0 bases from J, with 6 bases between. The CDR3 contains 13 residues. CDR3 sequence: CASSLAANYGYTF. Written as DNA, the CDR3 is TGTGCCAGCTCACTGGCTGCTAACTATGGCTACACCTTC.

The chain links TRBV10-1 to TRBJ2-2; 9 bases match TRBD1. CDR1 is WNHNN, CDR2 SYGVQD, per germline (reference sequence). The CDR3 is 16 residues long. V gave up 4 bases and J gave up 1 base; unmatched junction bases: 4. DNA of the CDR3: TGCGCCAGCAGTGCGACAGGGGGTAGGAACACCGGGGAGCTGTTTTTT. This encodes CASSATGGRNTGELFF.

At least ten counts were recorded for this clone. Other nucleotide sequences from this sample produce the same CDR3. The V gene is TRBV27, the J gene TRBJ1-5; TRBD1 might be the D (5 bases). The CDR3 runs 19 residues. The V end was cut by 5 bases, the J end by 1 base, with 24 bases between. Per the germline V gene, CDR1 is MNHEY and CDR2 is SMNVEV (reference sequence). The CDR3 loop is CASSPIPPSAGQSNQPQHF. CDR3 nucleotides: TGTGCCAGCAGTCCGATCCCCCCCTCGGCGGGGCAAAGCAATCAGCCCCAGCATTTT.

V usage is TRBV28 and J usage is TRBJ1-4; tentatively, D is TRBD1 (6 bases). Germline CDR1 is MDHEN and CDR2 is SYDVKM. There are 14 residues in the CDR3. The germline V and J ends were trimmed by 3 bases and 5 bases, with 10 bases remaining between them. Here the CDR3 DNA reads TGTGCCAGCAGTTTCTGGCAGGGGAATGAAAAACTGTTTTTT. Residues: CASSFWQGNEKLFF. Supplemented by reference TRBV28 and TRBJ1-4, the full variable domain reads DVKVTQSSRYLVKRTGEKVFLECVQDMDHENMFWYRQDPGLGLRLIYFSYDVKMKEKGDIPEGYSVSREKKERFSLILESASTNQTSMYLCASSFWQGNEKLFFGSGTQLSVL.

V is TRBV11-2 and J is TRBJ2-5, with 10 bases identical to TRBD2. CDR1 is SGHAT, CDR2 FQNNGV, per germline. V lost 4 bases, J lost 2 bases, and 7 bases stayed unmatched. This CDR3 spans 16 amino acids. In DNA form, the CDR3 reads TGTGCCAGCAGCTCGACTAGCGGGTTCTTTCAAGAGACCCAGTACTTC. Translation: CASSSTSGFFQETQYF.

CDR3 in amino acids: CASSPTNNYGYTF. The CDR3 DNA follows: TGTGCCAGCAGTCCCACAAACAACTATGGCTACACCTTC. The chain joins TRBV6-2 or TRBV6-3 to TRBJ1-2, with D unresolved. Trimming removed 5 bases from V and 2 bases from J, with 9 bases in between. CDR1 and CDR2 (germline): MNHEY, SVGEGT. This CDR3 has 13 residues.

J is TRBJ2-7 and V is TRBV4-2; TRBD2 agrees at 10 bases. J was trimmed by 1 base and V by 2 bases; bases with no gene match: 5. Germline V gene data show CDR1 as LGHNA and CDR2 as YNFKEQ. This CDR3 has 16 amino acids. DNA of the CDR3: TGTGCCAGCAGCCAAATCGGACTAGCGGCATCCTACGAGCAGTACTTC. Protein: CASSQIGLAASYEQYF.

This clone has more than one count but fewer than ten. The chain combines TRBV6-2 or TRBV6-3 with TRBJ2-7; 7 bases align to TRBD2. This CDR3 spans 16 amino acids. V lost 5 bases to trimming and J lost 0 bases; unmatched junction nucleotides: 10. Germline CDR1 reads MNHEY; CDR2 reads SVGEGT. DNA for the CDR3: TGTGCCAGCAGTACCGATAGGGGCGGGAGCTCCTACGAGCAGTACTTC. Amino acids: CASSTDRGGSSYEQYF.

The rearrangement joins TRBV7-2 to TRBJ1-6, with a weak D call TRBD1 (5 bases). Germline V CDR1 and CDR2: SGHTA, FQGNSA. V was clipped by 2 bases and J by 8 bases, with 19 bases between them. CDR3 length: 17 residues. The CDR3 region is CASSLWGGGAGDSPLHF. CDR3 DNA: TGTGCCAGCAGCTTATGGGGTGGGGGAGCGGGGGATTCACCCCTCCACTTT. Complete variable domain (other parts from reference TRBV7-2 and TRBJ1-6): GAGVSQSPSNKVTEKGKDVELRCDPISGHTALYWYRQSLGQGLEFLIYFQGNSAPDKSGLPSDRFSAERTGGSVSTLTIQRTQQEDSAVYLCASSLWGGGAGDSPLHFGNGTRLTVT.

The CDR3 protein is CAISEVTGEQFF. The CDR3 nucleotides are TGTGCCATCAGTGAGGTTACCGGTGAGCAGTTCTTC. The genes are TRBV10-3 and TRBJ2-1; D gene unclear. CDR3 length equals 12 residues. Germline V lookup: CDR1 ENHRY, CDR2 SYGVKD. Trimming pared 2 bases from V and 9 bases from J, leaving 8 bases between.

In DNA form, the CDR3 reads TGTGCCAGCAGCCCTAGCGGGGCCAACACAGATACGCAGTATTTT. Translation gives CASSPSGANTDTQYF. The chain combines TRBV11-2 with TRBJ2-3, with TRBD2 identical over 9 bases. Looked up from germline, CDR1 is SGHAT and CDR2 is FQNNGV. The trim removed 5 bases at V and 2 bases at J, leaving 5 bases unmatched. The CDR3 sequence is 15 residues long. Drawing the rest from reference TRBV11-2 and TRBJ2-3, the complete variable domain is EAGVAQSPRYKIIEKRQSVAFWCNPISGHATLYWYQQILGQGPKLLIQFQNNGVVDDSQLPKDRFSAERLKGVDSTLKIQPAKLEDSAVYLCASSPSGANTDTQYFGPGTRLTVL.

This clone appeared once. The V gene is TRBV6-5, the J gene TRBJ1-6, with TRBD1 matching over 7 bases. The CDR3 contains 14 residues. With 5 bases clipped from V and 8 bases from J, the junction kept 6 bases outside the gene matches. The germline V gene has CDR1 MNHEY and CDR2 SVGAGI. The CDR3 DNA is TGTGCCAGCAGTCAAACAGGGACAGATTCACCCCTCCACTTT. This codes for CASSQTGTDSPLHF.